Many counts were recorded for the clone carrying this T cell receptor (beta chain). Its antigen is currently unknown. This beta chain is off target for a library built for alpha chains, so its abundance means little. Per germline, CDR1 SGHVS and CDR2 FNYEAQ. This CDR3 is 17 amino acids long. V was pared by 1 base and J by 0 bases, with 12 bases between. This entry is derived from a study of spatial heterogeneity in lung cancer. Broader study findings: Tracking of tumor mutation counts was seen in expanded intratumoral alpha and beta TCR counts.

Regarding time point: sample taken at primary tumor resection. No cell sorting; template was whole RNA from tumor, lung tissue or PBMC. Individually, TCR cDNA molecules were each labelled with a unique molecular identifier. A single record per CDR3 protein comes from TCRdb applying MiXCR to the 5' RACE reads. The profile shows about 13,000 distinct CDR3 sequences, approximately 4.6% of them singletons. The sample in question was lung tumor tissue, obtained at surgery. The receptor was isolated from a male donor with early-stage non-small cell lung cancer. V is TRBV7-6 and J is TRBJ2-2, with a tentative D call TRBD1 (6 bases). CDR3 DNA: TGTGCCAGCAGCTTAGTGTCGAGGGGGACGAACACCGGGGAGCTGTTTTTT. Encoded protein: CASSLVSRGTNTGELFF.